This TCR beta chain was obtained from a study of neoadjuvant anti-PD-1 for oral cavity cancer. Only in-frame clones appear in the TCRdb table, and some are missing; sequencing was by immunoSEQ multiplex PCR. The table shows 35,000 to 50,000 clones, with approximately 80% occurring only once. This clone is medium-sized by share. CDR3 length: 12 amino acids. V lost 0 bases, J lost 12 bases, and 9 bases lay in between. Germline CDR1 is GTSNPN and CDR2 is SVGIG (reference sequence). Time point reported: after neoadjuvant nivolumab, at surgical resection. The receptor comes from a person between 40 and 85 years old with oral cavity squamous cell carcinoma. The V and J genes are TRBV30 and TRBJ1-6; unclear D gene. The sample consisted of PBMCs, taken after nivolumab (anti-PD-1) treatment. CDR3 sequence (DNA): TGTGCCTGGAGTGTACTCGGGGAACCCCTCCACTTT. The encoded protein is CAWSVLGEPLHF.